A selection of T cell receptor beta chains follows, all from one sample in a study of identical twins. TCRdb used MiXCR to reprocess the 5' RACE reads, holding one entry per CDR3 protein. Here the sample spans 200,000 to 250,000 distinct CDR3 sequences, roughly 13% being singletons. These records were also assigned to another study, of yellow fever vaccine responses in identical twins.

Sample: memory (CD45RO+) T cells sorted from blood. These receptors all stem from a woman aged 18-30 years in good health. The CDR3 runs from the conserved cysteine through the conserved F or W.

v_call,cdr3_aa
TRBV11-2,CASSLASGVGEQYF
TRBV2,CASSAGYNQPQHF
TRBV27,CASSRDRVDGYTF
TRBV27,CASSFQPKGTQYF
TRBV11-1,CASSLPDVRLAGLSSTDTQYF
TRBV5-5,CASSIGWGQVYEQYF
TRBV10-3,CAISESHKETQYF
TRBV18,CASSPRRENTGELFF
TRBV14,CASSHISPGEGRYTDTQYF
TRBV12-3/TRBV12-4,CASNKDDNEQFF
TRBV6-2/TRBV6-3,CASSYSRGTGNTEAFF
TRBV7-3,CASSPSGAVLNEQFF
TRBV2,CASSEQGSGANVLTF
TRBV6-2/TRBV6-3,CASSLLAGDSYEQYF
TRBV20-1,CSARLAGTNEQFF
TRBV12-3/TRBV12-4,CASSSGGETQYF
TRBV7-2,CASSGARGRNEQFF
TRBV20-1,CSARGPSSYNEQFF
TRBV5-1,CASSFGDRATEAFF
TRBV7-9,CASSLADSYNEQFF
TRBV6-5,CASSHGTGAQPQHF
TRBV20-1,CSARVAGGVYEQYF